The text below deals with one TCR beta chain. Its antigen is not known. This same CDR3 is encoded by further DNA sequences in the sample. This entry comes from a study of shared clonotypes between healthy human individuals. Regarding the study as a whole: Owing to a small donor count, the genetic and exposure-history diversity represented was limited.

The data were produced by immunoSEQ multiplex PCR, yet TCRdb's version contains in-frame clones alone and is incomplete. The table includes approximately 2.4 million clones, approximately 94% detected once. The receptor comes from a man younger than 35 in good health. The sample was naive CD4+ T cells sorted from blood. The subset was: CD45RA+ positively selected.

This CDR3 reads CAWSVTRGSYGYTF. CDR3 nucleotide sequence: TGTGCCTGGAGTGTAACCAGGGGCAGCTATGGCTACACCTTC. The rearrangement uses TRBV30 and TRBJ1-2; D may be TRBD1 (6 bases). CDR1 GTSNPN and CDR2 SVGIG come from the germline V gene (reference sequence). V shed 0 bases and J shed 4 bases, with 12 bases lying between them. The CDR3 has 14 amino acids. The full variable domain, its missing parts supplied by reference TRBV30 and TRBJ1-2, is SQTIHQWPATLVQPVGSPLSLECTVEGTSNPNLYWYRQAAGRGLQLLFYSVGIGQISSEVPQNLSASRPQDRQFILSSKKLLLSDSGFYLCAWSVTRGSYGYTFGSGTRLTVV.